The following is a T cell receptor (beta chain) sequence with its context. Its antigen is currently unknown. This sample was taken from a study of CD8 T cells in ankylosing spondylitis. Whole-study findings and limits: Among TCR beta sequences, a motif of under ten highly homologous variants appeared characteristic of ankylosing spondylitis blood.

Trimming removed 6 bases from V and 13 bases from J, with 10 bases in between. The CDR3 runs 11 residues. TCRdb itself ran the 5' RACE reads through MiXCR, one entry per CDR3 protein. The data hold more than 600,000 distinct CDR3 sequences, with roughly 19% observed a single time. The rearrangement uses TRBV12-3 or TRBV12-4 and TRBJ1-6; D gene unclear. The TCR originated in a male donor with ankylosing spondylitis. Material for sequencing was blood, either unsorted or a sorted T cell fraction (not recorded which). CDR3 nucleotide sequence: TGTGCCAGCAGGGGGATAGGGCCCCTCCACTTT. This codes for CASRGIGPLHF.